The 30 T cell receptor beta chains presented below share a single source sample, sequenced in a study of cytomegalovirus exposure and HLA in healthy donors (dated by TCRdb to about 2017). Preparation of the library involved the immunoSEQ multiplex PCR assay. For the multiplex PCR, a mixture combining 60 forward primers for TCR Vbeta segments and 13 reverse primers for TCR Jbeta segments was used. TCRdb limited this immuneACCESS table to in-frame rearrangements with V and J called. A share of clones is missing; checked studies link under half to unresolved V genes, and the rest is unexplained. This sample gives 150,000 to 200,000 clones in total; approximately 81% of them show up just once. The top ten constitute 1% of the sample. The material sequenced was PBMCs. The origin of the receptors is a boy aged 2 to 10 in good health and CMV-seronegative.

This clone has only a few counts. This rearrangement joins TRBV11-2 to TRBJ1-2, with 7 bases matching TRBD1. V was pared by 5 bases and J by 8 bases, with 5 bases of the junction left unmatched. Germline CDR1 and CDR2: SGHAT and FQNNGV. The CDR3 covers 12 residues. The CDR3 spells CASSGTGEGYTF. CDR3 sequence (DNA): TGTGCCAGCAGCGGAACAGGGGAGGGCTACACCTTC.

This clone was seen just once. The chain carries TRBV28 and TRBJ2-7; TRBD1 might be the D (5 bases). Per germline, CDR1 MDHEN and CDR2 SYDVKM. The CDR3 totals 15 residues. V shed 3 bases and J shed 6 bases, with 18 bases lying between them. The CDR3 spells CASSLGDRVGLEQYF. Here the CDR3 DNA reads TGTGCCAGCAGTTTGGGTGATAGAGTGGGGCTCGAGCAGTACTTC.

The CDR3 region is CASSFWQGVGTEAFF. For the CDR3, the DNA is TGTGCCAGCAGTTTTTGGCAAGGGGTCGGCACTGAAGCTTTCTTT. V gene TRBV28 combines with J gene TRBJ1-1; a weak D match, TRBD1 (5 bases). Germline CDR1 and CDR2: MDHEN and SYDVKM. CDR3 length equals 15 residues. Deletions cut 3 bases from V and 4 bases from J, with 15 bases between.

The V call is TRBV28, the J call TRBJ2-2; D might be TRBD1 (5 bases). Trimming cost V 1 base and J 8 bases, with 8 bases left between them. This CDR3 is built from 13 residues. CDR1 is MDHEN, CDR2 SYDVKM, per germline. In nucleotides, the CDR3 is TGTGCCAGCAGTTTATCAGGGTCAGGGGAGCTGTTTTTT. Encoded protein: CASSLSGSGELFF. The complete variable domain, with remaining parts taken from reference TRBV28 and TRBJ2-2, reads DVKVTQSSRYLVKRTGEKVFLECVQDMDHENMFWYRQDPGLGLRLIYFSYDVKMKEKGDIPEGYSVSREKKERFSLILESASTNQTSMYLCASSLSGSGELFFGEGSRLTVL.

The CDR3 region has the DNA TGTGCCAATGGACAGGGCTCCTACGAGCAGTACTTC. Its protein product is CANGQGSYEQYF. This rearrangement joins TRBV6-4 to TRBJ2-7; 8 bases map to TRBD1. The V gene end was trimmed by 10 bases and the J gene end by 0 bases; junction bases not matched to a gene: 2. The CDR3 extends over 12 amino acids. Germline V gives CDR1 MRHNA, CDR2 SNTAGT.

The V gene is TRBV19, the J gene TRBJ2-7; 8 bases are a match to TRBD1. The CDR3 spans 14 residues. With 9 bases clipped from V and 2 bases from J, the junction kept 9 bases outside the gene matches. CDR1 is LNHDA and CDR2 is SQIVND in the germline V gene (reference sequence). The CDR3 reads CASRTGSFPYEQYF. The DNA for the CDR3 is TGTGCCAGCCGGACAGGGAGTTTTCCCTACGAGCAGTACTTC.

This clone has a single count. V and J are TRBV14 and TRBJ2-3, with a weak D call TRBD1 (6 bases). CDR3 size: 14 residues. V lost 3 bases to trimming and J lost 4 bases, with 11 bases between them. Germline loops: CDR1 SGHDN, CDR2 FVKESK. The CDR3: CASSQQGIADTQYF. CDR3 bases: TGTGCCAGCAGCCAGCAGGGGATCGCAGATACGCAGTATTTT.

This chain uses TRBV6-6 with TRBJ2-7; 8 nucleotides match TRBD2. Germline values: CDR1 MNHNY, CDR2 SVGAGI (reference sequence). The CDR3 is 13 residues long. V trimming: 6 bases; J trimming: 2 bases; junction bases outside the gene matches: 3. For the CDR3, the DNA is TGTGCCAGCAGAAGAGCGGGGGCCTACGAGCAGTACGTC. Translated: CASRRAGAYEQYV.

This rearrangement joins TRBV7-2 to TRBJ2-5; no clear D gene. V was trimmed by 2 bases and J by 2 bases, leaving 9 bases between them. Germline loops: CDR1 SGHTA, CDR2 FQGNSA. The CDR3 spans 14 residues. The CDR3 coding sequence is TGTGCCAGCAGCTTACCCCTCTTGCAAGAGACCCAGTACTTC. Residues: CASSLPLLQETQYF.

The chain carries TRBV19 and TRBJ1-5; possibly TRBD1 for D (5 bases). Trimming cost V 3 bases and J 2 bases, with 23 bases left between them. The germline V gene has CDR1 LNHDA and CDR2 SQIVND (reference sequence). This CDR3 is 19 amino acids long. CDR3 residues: CASSMLGGTSKVGNQPQHF. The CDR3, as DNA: TGTGCCAGTAGTATGCTTGGGGGGACCTCTAAAGTCGGCAATCAGCCCCAGCATTTT.

The CDR3 sequence: CASSLYEGEKGEAFF. The CDR3 DNA is TGTGCCAGCAGTTTGTATGAAGGGGAAAAGGGTGAAGCTTTCTTT. The J gene is TRBJ1-1, the V gene TRBV28; possibly TRBD1 for D (5 bases). With 3 bases removed from V and 7 bases from J, the gap between germline ends came to 18 bases. The germline V gene has CDR1 MDHEN and CDR2 SYDVKM. The length of the CDR3 is 15 residues.

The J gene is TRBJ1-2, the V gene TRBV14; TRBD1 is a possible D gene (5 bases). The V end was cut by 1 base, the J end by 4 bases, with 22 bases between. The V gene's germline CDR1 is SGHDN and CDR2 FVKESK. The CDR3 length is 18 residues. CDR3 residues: CASSQAQDWEGFTYGYTF. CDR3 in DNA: TGTGCCAGCAGCCAAGCGCAGGATTGGGAGGGGTTTACCTATGGCTACACCTTC. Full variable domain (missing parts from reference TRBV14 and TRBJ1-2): EAGVTQFPSHSVIEKGQTVTLRCDPISGHDNLYWYRRVMGKEIKFLLHFVKESKQDESGMPNNRFLAERTGGTYSTLKVQPAELEDSGVYFCASSQAQDWEGFTYGYTFGSGTRLTVV.

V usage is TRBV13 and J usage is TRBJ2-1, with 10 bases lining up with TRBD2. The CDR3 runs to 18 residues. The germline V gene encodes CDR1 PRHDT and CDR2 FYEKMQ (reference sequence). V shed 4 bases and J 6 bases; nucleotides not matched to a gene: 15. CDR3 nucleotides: TGTGCCAGCAGCTCCTCGGGTAGCGGGGGGAGGGATAGCAATGAGCAGTTCTTC. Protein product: CASSSSGSGGRDSNEQFF.

In nucleotides, the CDR3 is TGTGCCAGCAGCTATCATCTCCGACTAGTGGGCACAGATACGCAGTATTTT. Its protein is CASSYHLRLVGTDTQYF. This chain links TRBV5-6 with TRBJ2-3, with D possibly matching TRBD2 (6 bases). This CDR3 region has 17 residues. CDR1 SGHDT and CDR2 YYEEEE come from the germline V gene. The germline V and J ends were trimmed by 3 bases and 1 base, with 18 bases remaining between them.

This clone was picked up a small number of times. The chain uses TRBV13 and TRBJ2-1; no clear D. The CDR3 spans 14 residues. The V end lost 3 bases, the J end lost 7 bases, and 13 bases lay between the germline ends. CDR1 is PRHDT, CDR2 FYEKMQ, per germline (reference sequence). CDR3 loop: CASSFAQVGNEQFF. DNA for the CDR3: TGTGCCAGCAGCTTCGCCCAGGTTGGGAATGAGCAGTTCTTC.

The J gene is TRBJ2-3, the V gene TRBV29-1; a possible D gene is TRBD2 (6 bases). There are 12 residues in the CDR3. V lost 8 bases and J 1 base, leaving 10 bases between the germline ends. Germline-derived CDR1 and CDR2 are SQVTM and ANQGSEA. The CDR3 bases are TGCAGCACGCGACTAGGCACAGATACGCAGTATTTT. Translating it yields CSTRLGTDTQYF.

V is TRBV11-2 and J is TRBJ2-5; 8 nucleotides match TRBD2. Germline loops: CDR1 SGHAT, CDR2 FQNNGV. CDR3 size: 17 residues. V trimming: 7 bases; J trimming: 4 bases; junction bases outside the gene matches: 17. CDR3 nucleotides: TGTGCCAGCACCCAAATTCTCGGGGGGGGAGTCGGAGAGACCCAGTACTTC. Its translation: CASTQILGGGVGETQYF.

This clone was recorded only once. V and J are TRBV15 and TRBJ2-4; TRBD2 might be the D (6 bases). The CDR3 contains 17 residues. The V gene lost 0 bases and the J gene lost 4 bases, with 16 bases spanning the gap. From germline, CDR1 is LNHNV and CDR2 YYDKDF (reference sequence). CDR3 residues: CATSRDPSGGIKNIQYF. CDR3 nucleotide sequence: TGTGCCACCAGCAGAGATCCGAGTGGAGGGATTAAAAACATTCAGTACTTC. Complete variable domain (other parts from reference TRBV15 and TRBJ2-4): DAMVIQNPRYQVTQFGKPVTLSCSQTLNHNVMYWYQQKSSQAPKLLFHYYDKDFNNEADTPDNFQSRRPNTSFCFLDIRSPGLGDTAMYLCATSRDPSGGIKNIQYFGAGTRLSVL.

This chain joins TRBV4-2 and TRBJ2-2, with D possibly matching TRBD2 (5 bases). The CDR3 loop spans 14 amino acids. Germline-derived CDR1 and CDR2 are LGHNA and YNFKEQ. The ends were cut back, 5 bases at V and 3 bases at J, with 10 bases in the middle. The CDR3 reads CASSGLADTGELFF. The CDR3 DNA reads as TGTGCCAGCAGCGGGCTAGCTGACACCGGGGAGCTGTTTTTT.

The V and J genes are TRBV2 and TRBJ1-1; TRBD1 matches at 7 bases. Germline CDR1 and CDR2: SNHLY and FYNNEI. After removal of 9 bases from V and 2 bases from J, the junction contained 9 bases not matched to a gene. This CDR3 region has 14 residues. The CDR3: CASRGQVVNTEAFF. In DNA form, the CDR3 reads TGTGCCAGTAGAGGACAGGTCGTTAACACTGAAGCTTTCTTT.

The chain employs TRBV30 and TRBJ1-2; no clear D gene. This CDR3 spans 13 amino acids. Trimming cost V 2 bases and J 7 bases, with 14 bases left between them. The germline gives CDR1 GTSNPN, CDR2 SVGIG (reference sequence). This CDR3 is CAWSSGGRLGYTF. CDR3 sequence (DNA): TGTGCCTGGAGTTCGGGAGGGAGGCTTGGCTACACCTTC. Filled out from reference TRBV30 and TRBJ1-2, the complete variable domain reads SQTIHQWPATLVQPVGSPLSLECTVEGTSNPNLYWYRQAAGRGLQLLFYSVGIGQISSEVPQNLSASRPQDRQFILSSKKLLLSDSGFYLCAWSSGGRLGYTFGSGTRLTVV.

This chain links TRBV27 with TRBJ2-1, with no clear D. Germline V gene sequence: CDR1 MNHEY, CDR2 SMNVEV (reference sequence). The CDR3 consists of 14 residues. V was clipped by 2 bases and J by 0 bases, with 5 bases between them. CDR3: CASSLLVSYNEQFF. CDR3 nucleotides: TGTGCCAGCAGTTTACTAGTCTCCTACAATGAGCAGTTCTTC.

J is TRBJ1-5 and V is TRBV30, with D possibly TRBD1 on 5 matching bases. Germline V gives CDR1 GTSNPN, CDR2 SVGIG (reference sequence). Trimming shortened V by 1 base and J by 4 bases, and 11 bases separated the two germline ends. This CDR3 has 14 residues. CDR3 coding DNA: TGTGCCTGGAGTGAGTCATCAGGGAATCAGCCCCAGCATTTT. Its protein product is CAWSESSGNQPQHF.

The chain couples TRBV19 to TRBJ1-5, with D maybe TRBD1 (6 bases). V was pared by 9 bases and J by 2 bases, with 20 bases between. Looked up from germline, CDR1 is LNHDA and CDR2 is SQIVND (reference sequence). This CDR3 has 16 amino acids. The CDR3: CARDRTHLGGNQPQHF. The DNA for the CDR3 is TGTGCCAGAGACAGGACGCACCTGGGAGGCAATCAGCCCCAGCATTTT. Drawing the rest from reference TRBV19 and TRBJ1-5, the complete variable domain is DGGITQSPKYLFRKEGQNVTLSCEQNLNHDAMYWYRQDPGQGLRLIYYSQIVNDFQKGDIAEGYSVSREKKESFPLTVTSAQKNPTAFYLCARDRTHLGGNQPQHFGDGTRLSIL.

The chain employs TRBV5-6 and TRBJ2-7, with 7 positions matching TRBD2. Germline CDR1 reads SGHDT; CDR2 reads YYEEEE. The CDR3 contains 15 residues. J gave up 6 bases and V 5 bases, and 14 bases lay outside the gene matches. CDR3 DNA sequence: TGTGCCAGCAGATCGTGGGGCGGGAGTTTATCCGAGCAGTACTTC. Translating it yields CASRSWGGSLSEQYF.

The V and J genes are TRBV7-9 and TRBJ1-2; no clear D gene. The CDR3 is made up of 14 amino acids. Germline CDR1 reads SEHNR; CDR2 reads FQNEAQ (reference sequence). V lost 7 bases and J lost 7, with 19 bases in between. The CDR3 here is CASTSMAGMGGYTF. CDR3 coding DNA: TGTGCCAGCACCTCAATGGCGGGGATGGGTGGCTACACCTTC.

The CDR3 here is CASSSQGIEETQYF. CDR3 sequence (DNA): TGTGCCAGCAGCTCACAGGGGATAGAAGAGACCCAGTACTTC. The rearrangement joins TRBV2 to TRBJ2-5, with 7 bases identical to TRBD1. V trimming: 6 bases; J trimming: 3 bases; junction bases outside the gene matches: 7. The CDR3 sequence is 14 residues long. CDR1 SNHLY and CDR2 FYNNEI come from the germline V gene.

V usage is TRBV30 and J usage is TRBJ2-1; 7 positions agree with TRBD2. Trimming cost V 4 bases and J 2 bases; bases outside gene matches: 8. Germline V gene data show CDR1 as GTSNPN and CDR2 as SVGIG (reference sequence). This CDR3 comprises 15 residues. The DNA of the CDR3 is TGTGCCTGGAATATCGGCGGGAGAGCCTACAATGAGCAGTTCTTC. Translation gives CAWNIGGRAYNEQFF.

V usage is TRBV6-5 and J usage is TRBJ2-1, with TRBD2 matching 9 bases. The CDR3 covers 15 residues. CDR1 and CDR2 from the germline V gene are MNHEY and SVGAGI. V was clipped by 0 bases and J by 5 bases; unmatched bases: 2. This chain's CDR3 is CASSYSPSGDNEQFF. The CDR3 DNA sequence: TGTGCCAGCAGTTACTCGCCTAGCGGGGACAATGAGCAGTTCTTC.

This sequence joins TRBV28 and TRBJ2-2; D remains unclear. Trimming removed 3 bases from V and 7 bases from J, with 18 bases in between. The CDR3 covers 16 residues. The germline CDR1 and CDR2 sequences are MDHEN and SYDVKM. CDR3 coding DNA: TGTGCCAGCAGTTTGACTCGCAATGTTCAAAACGGGGAGCTGTTTTTT. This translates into CASSLTRNVQNGELFF.